This entry lists 24 T cell receptor beta chains sequenced from one sample in a study of blood T cell repertoires in COVID-19. Measured with immunoSEQ multiplex PCR; TCRdb has only the in-frame clones, and not every one. The table records a few hundred thousand clones, more than 85% of them present only once. What was sequenced was PBMCs or T cells enriched from blood (not recorded which). The receptors were sampled from a woman aged 40 to 49 who had been exposed to COVID-19.

The chain links TRBV7-2 to TRBJ1-6; D is possibly TRBD1 (6 bases). Trimming removed 5 bases at V and 4 bases at J, with 18 bases between. Germline CDR1 SGHTA, CDR2 FQGNSA. This CDR3 comprises 17 residues. In nucleotides, the CDR3 is TGTGCCAGCAGCGCTACAGGGATCTTCCTTTATAATTCACCCCTCCACTTT. Translated: CASSATGIFLYNSPLHF.

V and J are TRBV19 and TRBJ2-1; 8 positions match TRBD2. The junction had 8 bases not matched to a gene; V was cut back by 5 bases and J by 8 bases. CDR1 LNHDA and CDR2 SQIVND come from the germline V gene (reference sequence). This CDR3 region has 14 residues. The CDR3 DNA follows: TGTGCCAGTAGTCTTCGGACTAGCAAGGATGAGCAGTTCTTC. Protein product: CASSLRTSKDEQFF.

The rearrangement uses TRBV5-4 and TRBJ2-4; TRBD2 is a possible D gene (5 bases). Trimming took off 0 bases at V and 7 bases at J, with 5 bases between the two ends. From germline, CDR1 is SGHNT and CDR2 YYREEE (reference sequence). The CDR3 loop spans 12 amino acids. The CDR3 coding sequence is TGTGCCAGCAGCTTGGGCGGGAACATTCAGTACTTC. Its protein product is CASSLGGNIQYF.

The table lists this clone with a count of one. The chain recombines TRBV19 with TRBJ1-1; D perhaps matches TRBD1 (6 bases). The V gene lost 5 bases and the J gene lost 6 bases, with 16 bases spanning the gap. Germline CDR1 and CDR2: LNHDA and SQIVND (reference sequence). The CDR3 totals 14 residues. The CDR3 protein is CASSPRQVRAEAFF. The CDR3 nucleotides are TGTGCCAGTAGTCCCAGACAGGTTAGGGCTGAAGCTTTCTTT.

This clone is a singleton in its sample. This chain joins TRBV10-3 and TRBJ2-7; 10 bases align to TRBD1. CDR1 ENHRY and CDR2 SYGVKD come from the germline V gene. CDR3 size: 12 residues. V was pared by 8 bases and J by 6 bases, with 4 bases of the junction left unmatched. The CDR3 loop is CAIAGQGGEQYF. The CDR3 DNA sequence: TGTGCCATCGCCGGACAGGGGGGCGAGCAGTACTTC.

The CDR3, as DNA: TGTGCCAGCAGCTCTGCTGGGGCCAACGTCCTGACTTTC. Amino acid sequence: CASSSAGANVLTF. This rearrangement joins TRBV7-9 to TRBJ2-6; no reliable D call. Germline V gene data show CDR1 as SEHNR and CDR2 as FQNEAQ (reference sequence). Trimming removed 4 bases at V and 2 bases at J, with 3 bases between. The CDR3 sequence is 13 residues long.

This chain uses TRBV25-1 with TRBJ2-7; TRBD1 matches at 7 bases. Germline V gene data show CDR1 as MGHDK and CDR2 as SYGVNS. The CDR3 covers 17 residues. J lost 2 bases, V lost 2 bases, and 12 bases had no gene match. CDR3 DNA sequence: TGTGCCAGCAGTGAAAGTCGGGGTGGGGACAGCCCCTACGAGCAGTACTTC. This translates into CASSESRGGDSPYEQYF.

The chain has TRBV6-4 and TRBJ2-1, with a possible D match to TRBD1 (6 bases). Germline V gene sequence: CDR1 MRHNA, CDR2 SNTAGT. The CDR3 loop spans 15 amino acids. Trimming took 6 bases from V and 7 from J, leaving 19 bases between them. CDR3 DNA sequence: TGTGCCAGCAGGAGAGACCTGGGGGCCGGAAATGAGCAGTTCTTC. Translated, it gives CASRRDLGAGNEQFF.

This clone was seen once. The chain links TRBV11-3 to TRBJ2-1; 8 bases line up with TRBD2. V trimming: 5 bases; J trimming: 7 bases; junction bases outside the gene matches: 13. Germline CDR1 reads SGHNT; CDR2 reads YENEEA. The CDR3 runs 16 residues. The CDR3 protein is CASSLIRSGSRNEQFF. The CDR3 DNA is TGTGCCAGCAGCCTTATCCGGAGCGGGAGCCGTAATGAGCAGTTCTTC.

The chain carries TRBV18 and TRBJ1-2; D is unclear. The CDR3 has 13 amino acids. The germline V gene encodes CDR1 KGHSH and CDR2 LQKENI. V was shortened by 2 bases and J by 5 bases, with 9 bases between the two germline ends. The CDR3 coding sequence is TGTGCCAGCTCACCAAAGGCAGGTTATGGCTACACCTTC. Translation: CASSPKAGYGYTF.

This chain joins TRBV7-9 and TRBJ1-6; 9 nucleotides align to TRBD1. CDR1 is SEHNR and CDR2 is FQNEAQ in the germline V gene (reference sequence). CDR3 size: 15 residues. With V trimmed by 5 bases and J by 7 bases, 6 bases remained unmatched. For the CDR3, the DNA is TGTGCCAGCAGCCCATTGACAGGGGGGAATTCACCCCTCCACTTT. It encodes CASSPLTGGNSPLHF. Looking up the rest from reference TRBV7-9 and TRBJ1-6 gives the full variable domain: DTGVSQNPRHKITKRGQNVTFRCDPISEHNRLYWYRQTLGQGPEFLTYFQNEAQLEKSRLLSDRFSAERPKGSFSTLEIQRTEQGDSAMYLCASSPLTGGNSPLHFGNGTRLTVT.

The chain has TRBV6-5 and TRBJ1-1, with TRBD1 matching 10 bases. CDR3 size: 15 residues. The V gene end was trimmed by 5 bases and the J gene end by 1 base; junction bases not matched to a gene: 4. CDR1 is MNHEY, CDR2 SVGAGI, per germline. CDR3 sequence reads: CASSTGQGTNTEAFF. The CDR3 bases are TGTGCCAGCAGTACGGGACAGGGGACGAACACTGAAGCTTTCTTT.

The genes are TRBV15 and TRBJ2-3; 11 nucleotides align to TRBD1. Trimming took 0 bases from V and 10 from J; bases not matched to a gene: 12. CDR3 length: 17 residues. CDR1 and CDR2 (germline): LNHNV, YYDKDF (reference sequence). In DNA, the CDR3 is TGTGCCACCAGCAGAGATAAGGGACAGGGGGGCTTTGGCCCGCAGTATTTT. It yields the protein CATSRDKGQGGFGPQYF.

The V call is TRBV9, the J call TRBJ2-7; 12 bases match TRBD1. J was trimmed by 6 bases and V by 5 bases; bases with no gene match: 3. Germline-derived CDR1 and CDR2 are SGDLS and YYNGEE. This CDR3 has 13 amino acids. The CDR3 loop reads CASRGTGGCEQYF. CDR3 bases: TGTGCCAGCAGGGGGACAGGGGGCTGCGAGCAGTACTTC.

The chain combines TRBV5-1 with TRBJ1-1; a weak D match, TRBD1 (5 bases). The germline V gene encodes CDR1 SGHRS and CDR2 YFSETQ. V was cut by 7 bases and J by 0 bases, with 16 bases left in between. The CDR3 totals 15 residues. The CDR3 DNA is TGCGCCAGCCGGCTTTTGGGGCAGATGAACACTGAAGCTTTCTTT. Residues: CASRLLGQMNTEAFF.

This chain connects TRBV19 to TRBJ2-1; 12 nucleotides match TRBD2. The CDR3 is 18 amino acids. Germline CDR1 and CDR2: LNHDA and SQIVND (reference sequence). Trimming removed 5 bases from V and 6 bases from J; junction bases left unmatched: 14. The CDR3 loop reads CASSVVMVASGGANEQFF. Here the CDR3 DNA reads TGTGCCAGTAGTGTCGTAATGGTGGCTAGCGGGGGGGCCAATGAGCAGTTCTTC. Based on the CDR3 plus reference TRBV19 and TRBJ2-1, the full variable domain is DGGITQSPKYLFRKEGQNVTLSCEQNLNHDAMYWYRQDPGQGLRLIYYSQIVNDFQKGDIAEGYSVSREKKESFPLTVTSAQKNPTAFYLCASSVVMVASGGANEQFFGPGTRLTVL.

The gene calls are TRBV11-3 and TRBJ1-6, with a tentative D call TRBD1 (6 bases). Germline V gene lookup returns CDR1 SGHNT and CDR2 YENEEA. The CDR3 is made up of 18 amino acids. V shed 6 bases and J shed 0 bases, with 18 bases lying between them. CDR3 bases: TGTGCCAGCAGTACCGACAGGACGCGAAGCTCCTATAATTCACCCCTCCACTTT. It specifies CASSTDRTRSSYNSPLHF.

V gene TRBV6-1 combines with J gene TRBJ2-7; TRBD1 might be the D (5 bases). The germline gives CDR1 MNHNS, CDR2 SASEGT. The CDR3 is 13 amino acids. Trimming removed 0 bases from V and 4 bases from J, with 7 bases in between. CDR3 DNA: TGTGCCAGCAGTGAAGCCAGGGTTTACGAGCAGTACTTC. Its translation: CASSEARVYEQYF.

The chain has TRBV19 and TRBJ1-1, with D possibly TRBD1 on 5 matching bases. The CDR3 runs to 15 residues. V lost 3 bases, J lost 5 bases, and 16 bases lay in between. Germline CDR1 is LNHDA and CDR2 is SQIVND (reference sequence). CDR3 residues: CASSIQGLRSTEAFF. The DNA for the CDR3 is TGTGCCAGTAGTATCCAGGGCTTAAGAAGTACTGAAGCTTTCTTT.

The chain joins TRBV5-1 to TRBJ2-3; TRBD2 agrees at 7 bases. The germline V gene has CDR1 SGHRS and CDR2 YFSETQ. The CDR3 has 16 amino acids. J lost 4 bases, V lost 4 bases, and 12 bases had no gene match. Here the CDR3 reads CASSPGGYGKSDTQYF. CDR3 DNA: TGCGCCAGCAGCCCGGGGGGTTATGGCAAATCAGATACGCAGTATTTT.

The rearrangement joins TRBV12-3 or TRBV12-4 to TRBJ1-1, with a possible D match to TRBD1 (5 bases). The CDR3 totals 13 residues. The V gene lost 8 bases and the J gene lost 5 bases, with 15 bases spanning the gap. CDR3 amino acids: CASLLRTPTEAFF. Written as DNA, the CDR3 is TGTGCCAGCTTACTCCGGACACCGACTGAAGCTTTCTTT.

This clone appeared a single time. The chain couples TRBV29-1 to TRBJ1-1, with TRBD1 as a possible D gene (5 bases). This CDR3 comprises 13 residues. The V end was cut by 2 bases, the J end by 10 bases, with 17 bases between. CDR1 SQVTM and CDR2 ANQGSEA come from the germline V gene. The CDR3 here is CSVEIRRAGGAFF. The CDR3 DNA is TGCAGCGTTGAAATCAGAAGAGCGGGGGGAGCTTTCTTT.

This chain connects TRBV5-8 to TRBJ1-2, with D hard to call. Trimming removed 2 bases from V and 4 bases from J, with 15 bases in between. The CDR3 is made up of 15 amino acids. Looked up from germline, CDR1 is SGHTS and CDR2 is YDEGEE. The CDR3 DNA follows: TGTGCCAGCAGCTTATTGCGCCCGAGCACCTATGGCTACACCTTC. Translated, it gives CASSLLRPSTYGYTF. The full variable domain, completed using reference TRBV5-8 and TRBJ1-2, is EAGVTQSPTHLIKTRGQQATLRCSPISGHTSVYWYQQALGLGLQFLLWYDEGEERNRGNFPPRFSGRQFPNYSSELNVNALELEDSALYLCASSLLRPSTYGYTFGSGTRLTVV.

The chain recombines TRBV7-2 with TRBJ2-7; D gene ambiguous. Trimming took 1 base from V and 0 from J, leaving 10 bases between them. The CDR3 has 15 residues. CDR1 and CDR2 (germline): SGHTA, FQGNSA. In DNA form, the CDR3 reads TGTGCCAGCAGCTTAGAGGCAGGATACTCCTACGAGCAGTACTTC. Encoded protein: CASSLEAGYSYEQYF.